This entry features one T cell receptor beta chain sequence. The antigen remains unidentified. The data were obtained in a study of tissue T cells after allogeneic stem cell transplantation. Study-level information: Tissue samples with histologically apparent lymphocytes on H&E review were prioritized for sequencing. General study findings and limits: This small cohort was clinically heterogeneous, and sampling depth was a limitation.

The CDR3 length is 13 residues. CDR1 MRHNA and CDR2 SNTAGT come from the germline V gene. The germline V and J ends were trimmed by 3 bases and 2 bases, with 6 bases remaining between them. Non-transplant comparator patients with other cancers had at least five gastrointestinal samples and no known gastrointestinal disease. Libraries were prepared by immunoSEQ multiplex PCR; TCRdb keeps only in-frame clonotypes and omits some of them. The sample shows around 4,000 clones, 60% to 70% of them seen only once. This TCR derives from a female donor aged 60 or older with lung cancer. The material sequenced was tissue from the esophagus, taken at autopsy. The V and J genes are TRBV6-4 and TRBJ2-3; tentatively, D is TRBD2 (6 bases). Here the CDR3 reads CASSERDTDTQYF. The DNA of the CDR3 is TGTGCCAGCAGTGAGCGGGACACAGATACGCAGTATTTT.